These T cell receptor beta chains were read from a single sample in a study of PD-1 blockade in classical Hodgkin lymphoma. TCRdb keeps only in-frame clones here, not all; method: immunoSEQ multiplex PCR. Of roughly 52,000 clones listed, around nine tenths are singletons. The material was peripheral blood mononuclear cells (PBMCs), obtained before the fourth cycle of nivolumab. The receptors stem from a human donor with classical Hodgkin lymphoma. Each CDR3 is given with its conserved first and last residue. D genes are given only for firm matches.

j_call	v_call	cdr3_length	d_call	cdr3_aa	cdr3_nt
TRBJ2-7	TRBV6-5	14	TRBD1	CASSQGGLGNEQYF	TGTGCCAGCAGCCAAGGGGGCCTTGGGAACGAGCAGTACTTC
TRBJ1-1	TRBV6-6	13	NA	CASRQTANTEAFF	TGTGCCAGCAGGCAAACAGCGAACACTGAAGCTTTCTTT
TRBJ2-1	TRBV11-2	16	NA	CASSLRVGLSYNEQFF	TGTGCCAGCAGCTTACGGGTGGGACTCTCCTACAATGAGCAGTTCTTC
TRBJ1-5	TRBV9	15	NA	CASSVKQVENQPQHF	TGTGCCAGCAGCGTAAAGCAGGTCGAGAATCAGCCCCAGCATTTT
TRBJ1-2	TRBV29-1	15	NA	CSVEVSGARRYGYTF	TGCAGCGTCGAAGTTTCGGGGGCGCGGCGGTATGGCTACACCTTC
TRBJ1-2	TRBV14	15	TRBD1	CASSSRDRGLYGYTF	TGTGCCAGCAGCTCCCGGGACAGGGGGCTTTATGGCTACACCTTC
TRBJ2-5	TRBV5-1	14	NA	CASSLEPGRETQYF	TGCGCCAGCAGCTTGGAGCCGGGACGAGAGACCCAGTACTTC
TRBJ2-3	TRBV27	16	NA	CASSPQSRSYTDTQYF	TGTGCCAGCAGTCCCCAGTCCCGGAGCTACACAGATACGCAGTATTTT
TRBJ1-1	TRBV25-1	13	NA	CASSVLGNTEAFF	TGTGCCAGCAGTGTCCTGGGGAACACTGAAGCTTTCTTT
TRBJ2-3	TRBV7-3	12	NA	CASSKGTDTQYF	TGTGCCAGCAGCAAAGGCACAGATACGCAGTATTTT